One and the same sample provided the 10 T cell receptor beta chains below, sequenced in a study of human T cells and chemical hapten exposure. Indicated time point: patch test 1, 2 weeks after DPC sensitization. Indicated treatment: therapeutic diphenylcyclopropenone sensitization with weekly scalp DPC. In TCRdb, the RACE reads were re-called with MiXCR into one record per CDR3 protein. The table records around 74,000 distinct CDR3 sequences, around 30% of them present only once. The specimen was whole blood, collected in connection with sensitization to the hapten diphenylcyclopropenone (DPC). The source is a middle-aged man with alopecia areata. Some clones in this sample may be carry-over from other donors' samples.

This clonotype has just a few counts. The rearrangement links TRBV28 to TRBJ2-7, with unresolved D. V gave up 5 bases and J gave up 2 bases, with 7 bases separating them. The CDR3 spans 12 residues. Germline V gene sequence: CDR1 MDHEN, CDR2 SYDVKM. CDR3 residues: CASSPIAYEQYF. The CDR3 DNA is TGTGCCAGCAGTCCCATCGCCTACGAGCAGTACTTC. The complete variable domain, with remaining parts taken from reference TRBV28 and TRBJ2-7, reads DVKVTQSSRYLVKRTGEKVFLECVQDMDHENMFWYRQDPGLGLRLIYFSYDVKMKEKGDIPEGYSVSREKKERFSLILESASTNQTSMYLCASSPIAYEQYFGPGTRLTVT.

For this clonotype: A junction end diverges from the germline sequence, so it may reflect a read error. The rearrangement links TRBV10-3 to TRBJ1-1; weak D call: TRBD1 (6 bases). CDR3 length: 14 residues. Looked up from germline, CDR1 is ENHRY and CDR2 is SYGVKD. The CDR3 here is CAISERQVNAEAFF. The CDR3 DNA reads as TGTGCCATCAGTGAGCGACAGGTGAACGCTGAAGCTTTCTTT.

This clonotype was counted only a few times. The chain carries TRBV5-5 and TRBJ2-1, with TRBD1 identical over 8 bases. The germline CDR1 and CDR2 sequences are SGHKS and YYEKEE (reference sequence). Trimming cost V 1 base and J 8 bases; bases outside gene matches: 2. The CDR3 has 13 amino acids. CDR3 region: CASSLQGAYEQFF. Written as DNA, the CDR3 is TGTGCCAGCAGCTTGCAGGGGGCTTATGAGCAGTTCTTC.

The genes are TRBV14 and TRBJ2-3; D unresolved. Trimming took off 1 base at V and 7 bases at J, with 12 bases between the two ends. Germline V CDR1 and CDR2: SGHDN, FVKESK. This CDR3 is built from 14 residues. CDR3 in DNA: TGTGCCAGCAGCCAAGTGACCGGTAGAAATACGCAGTATTTT. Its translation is CASSQVTGRNTQYF.

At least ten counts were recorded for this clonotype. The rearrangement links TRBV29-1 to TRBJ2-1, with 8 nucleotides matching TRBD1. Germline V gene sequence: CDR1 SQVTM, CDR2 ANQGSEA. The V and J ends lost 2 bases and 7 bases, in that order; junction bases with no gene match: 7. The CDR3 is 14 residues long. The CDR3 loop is CSVELGQGRNEQFF. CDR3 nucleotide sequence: TGCAGCGTTGAATTAGGACAGGGTCGGAATGAGCAGTTCTTC.

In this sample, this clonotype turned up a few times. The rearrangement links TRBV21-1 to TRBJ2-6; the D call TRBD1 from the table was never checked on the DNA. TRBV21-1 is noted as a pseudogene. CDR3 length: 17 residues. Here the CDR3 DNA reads TGTGCCAGCTCTATCTTACAGGGGGCCTTTGGGGCCAACGTCCTGACTTTC. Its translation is CASSILQGAFGANVLTF.

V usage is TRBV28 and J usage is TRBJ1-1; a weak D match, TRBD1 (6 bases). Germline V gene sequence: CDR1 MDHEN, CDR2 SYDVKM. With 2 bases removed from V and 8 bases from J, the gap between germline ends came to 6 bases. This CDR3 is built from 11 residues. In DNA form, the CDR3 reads TGTGCCAGCAGTTTAGGGACAGAAGCTTTCTTT. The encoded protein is CASSLGTEAFF.

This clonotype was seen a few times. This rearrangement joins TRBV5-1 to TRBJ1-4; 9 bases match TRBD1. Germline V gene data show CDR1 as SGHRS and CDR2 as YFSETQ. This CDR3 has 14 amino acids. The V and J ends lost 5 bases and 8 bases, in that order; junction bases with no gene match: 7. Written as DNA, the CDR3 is TGCGCCAGCAGTTCCACAGGGGGCAAAGAAAAACTGTTTTTT. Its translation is CASSSTGGKEKLFF. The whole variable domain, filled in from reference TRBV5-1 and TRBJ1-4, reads KAGVTQTPRYLIKTRGQQVTLSCSPISGHRSVSWYQQTPGQGLQFLFEYFSETQRNKGNFPGRFSGRQFSNSRSEMNVSTLELGDSALYLCASSSTGGKEKLFFGSGTQLSVL.

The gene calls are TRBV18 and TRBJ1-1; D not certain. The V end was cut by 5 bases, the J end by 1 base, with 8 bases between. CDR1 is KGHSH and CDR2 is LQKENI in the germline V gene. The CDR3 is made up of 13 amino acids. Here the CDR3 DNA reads TGTGCCAGCTCATTCACATCGAACACTGAAGCTTTCTTT. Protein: CASSFTSNTEAFF.

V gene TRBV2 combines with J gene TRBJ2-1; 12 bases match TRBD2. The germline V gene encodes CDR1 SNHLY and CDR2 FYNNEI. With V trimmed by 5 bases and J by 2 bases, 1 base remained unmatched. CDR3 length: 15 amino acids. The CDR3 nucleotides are TGTGCCAGCAGTTCTAGCGGGAGGGCCTACAATGAGCAGTTCTTC. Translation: CASSSSGRAYNEQFF.